This T cell receptor beta chain was recorded in a study of blood T cells in healthy people across ages (dated by TCRdb to about 2015). The study in broad terms: In model experiments, template switching captured roughly one uniquely barcoded TCR beta cDNA molecule for every two T cells. The study measured age-related changes in TCR beta repertoire diversity using deep sequencing normalized with unique cDNA molecular identifiers. Two additional independent replicas of 1 million unique cDNA reads from the same blood draw were analyzed for two donors (one aged 18 to 30 and one aged 80 or older). The donors were split into four age groups: young (average about 15 years), middle-aged (over 35), aged (around 67) and long-lived (approximately 80).

The study at large found these results: A strong correlation was found between observed TCR beta diversity and the percentage of naive T cells measured by flow cytometry. Donor CMV infection status was unknown, potentially confounding age-related changes in expanded clonotypes. Compared with the aged group, more naive CD4+ T cells, fewer expanded clones and increased TCR diversity were shown by the long-lived group, suggesting age selection. Conclusive comparison of naive and antigen-experienced compartments was prevented by the profiling of bulk unsorted PBMCs. Estimates of total diversity based on one million sequenced T cells were considered lower bounds and underestimates. Observed TCR beta diversity per million T cells fell roughly linearly with age, and a significant reduction was already apparent by age around 44.

Of note for this clonotype: It has no known antigen specificity. The input lacks base qualities; no much larger clone sits a single base away.

Preparation of the library involved 5' RACE. Sequenced using an Illumina HiSeq 2500. The second PCR ran for about 7 to 11 cycles and used a J-beta primer mix along with a sample-barcoded 5' primer. Each TCR beta cDNA molecule received a unique molecular identifier from a template-switch 5' adaptor carrying 12 random nucleotides. Each sample yielded at least 3 million CDR3-containing paired-end reads. The Mint cDNA synthesis kit, primed by a TRBC-specific oligonucleotide, was used to synthesize first-strand cDNA from all RNA. All cDNA was treated with uracil-DNA glycosylase and then went through a first 18-cycle PCR with the universal primers M1SS and BC2_uni_R. As for the authors' bioinformatics: For normalization, 1 million high-quality reads were randomly selected from each sample, with every read carrying a distinct molecular identifier. Reads sharing molecular identifiers were discarded rather than binned into consensus sequences. CDR3 identification, clonotype clustering and error correction used MiTCR with a Q25 quality threshold and the strictest error-elimination algorithm. A nonparametric unseen species model using Euler transformation provided a lower-bound estimate of total TCR beta diversity. TCRdb's own reprocessing of the public reads used fastp at Q25 and MiXCR and kept productive beta chains. Every CDR3 protein is listed once, alongside the most common genes and DNA of its rows. The V and J calls and clone size come from TCRdb's table, not from the authors' own analysis. The sample has hundreds of thousands of distinct CDR3 sequences on record, more than 20% of them singletons. The top ten constitute roughly 10% of the sample.

The roughly 39 donors, aged about 6 to 90 years, were systemically healthy Caucasian individuals from Russia. Around 9.7 milliliters of peripheral blood were collected from each donor into EDTA-treated Vacutainer tubes. PBMCs were isolated by Ficoll-Paque density-gradient centrifugation, with at least 7 million obtained per sample. Trizol reagent was used to extract total RNA from PBMCs, with at least 6 micrograms per sample. For every donor, an aliquot of PBMCs went through flow cytometry to measure the percentages of naive CD45RAhigh/CD27high T cells. The CDR3 numbers 13 residues from cysteine through phenylalanine. Here the CDR3 DNA is all that survives: 39 bases in frame from base 1. From a lookup of the germline V gene, CDR1 and CDR2 are MGHRA and YSYEKL. This same sample was also part of a study on T cells of mothers and their children. That second publication adds: Nine systemically healthy Caucasian individuals, comprising three mothers and their six children, were included as donors. cDNA synthesis used all of the extracted RNA, with 1.5 ug of RNA in each 15 ul reaction. Sample barcodes and 2-4 random nucleotides were added via the M1S primer in the second PCR. Over 8 million TCR beta CDR3 reads came from each mother, compared with some 3.1 million reads from each child. Thymic selection shapes the output of TCR recombination in a similar way in related and unrelated pairs, and inherited differences have a minor effect. Normalized repertoire overlap was always found to be slightly, but never significantly, higher in related mother-child pairs than in unrelated mother-child pairs. With a sensitivity of approximately 100 clones per million clonotypes, no persistent microchimeric T cell clones were detected. To look for features that set related mother-child pairs apart from unrelated individuals, the researchers ran deep NGS to compare the TCR beta repertoires of mothers and children. The mean age was 40 +/- 4 years for the mothers and approximately 11 +/- 4 years for the children. Libraries were sequenced on Illumina HiSeq 2000 with 100+100 nt paired-end reads after adapter ligation with NEBNext reagents. To prevent cross-contamination, the mother and child libraries were prepared one month apart and sequenced in separate runs. For each donor, between about 500,000 and 2,100,000 distinct TCR beta clonotypes were identified. Naive TCR beta clonotypes were estimated from low-frequency clonotypes matched to each donor's FACS-determined naive share, without sorting.

The sequence links TRBV4-1 to TRBJ2-5, with an unclear D gene assignment. The J call could be wrong; TRBJ2-7 is a better fit for the DNA end. The sequenced material came from blood. The TCR comes from a boy aged 5-17 years in good health. The CDR3 region has the sequence CASSYLKGYEQYF. The nucleotide sequence reads as follows: TGCGCCAGCAGCTATCTGAAGGGCTACGAGCAGTACTTC.